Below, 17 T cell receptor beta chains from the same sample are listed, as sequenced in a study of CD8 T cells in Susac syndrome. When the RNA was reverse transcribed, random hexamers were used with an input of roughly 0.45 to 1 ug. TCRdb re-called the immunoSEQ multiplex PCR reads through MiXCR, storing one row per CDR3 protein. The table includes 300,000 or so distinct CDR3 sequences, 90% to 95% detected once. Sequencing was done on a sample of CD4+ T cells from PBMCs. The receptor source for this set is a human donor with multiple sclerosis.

CDR3 amino acids: CASSQGTRQETQYF. The CDR3 region has the DNA TGTGCCAGCAGCCAAGGGACACGCCAAGAGACCCAGTACTTC. The chain joins TRBV5-4 to TRBJ2-5, with D possibly matching TRBD1 (6 bases). Trimming shortened V by 4 bases and J by 1 base, and 11 bases separated the two germline ends. Germline loops: CDR1 SGHNT, CDR2 YYREEE (reference sequence). CDR3 size: 14 residues.

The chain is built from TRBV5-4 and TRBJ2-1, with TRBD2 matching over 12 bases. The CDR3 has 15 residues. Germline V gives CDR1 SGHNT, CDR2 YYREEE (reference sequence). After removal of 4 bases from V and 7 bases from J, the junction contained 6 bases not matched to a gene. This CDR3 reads CASSGGLAGLNEQFF. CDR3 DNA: TGTGCCAGCAGCGGAGGACTAGCGGGGCTAAATGAGCAGTTCTTC. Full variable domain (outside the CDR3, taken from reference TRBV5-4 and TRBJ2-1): ETGVTQSPTHLIKTRGQQVTLRCSSQSGHNTVSWYQQALGQGPQFIFQYYREEENGRGNFPPRFSGLQFPNYSSELNVNALELDDSALYLCASSGGLAGLNEQFFGPGTRLTVL.

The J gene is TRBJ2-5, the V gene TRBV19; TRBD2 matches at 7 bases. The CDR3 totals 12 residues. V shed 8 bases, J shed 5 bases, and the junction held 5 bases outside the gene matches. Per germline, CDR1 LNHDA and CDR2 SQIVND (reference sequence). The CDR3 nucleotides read TGTGCCAGTCCCAGGCGGGGGGAGACCCAGTACTTC. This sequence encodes CASPRRGETQYF.

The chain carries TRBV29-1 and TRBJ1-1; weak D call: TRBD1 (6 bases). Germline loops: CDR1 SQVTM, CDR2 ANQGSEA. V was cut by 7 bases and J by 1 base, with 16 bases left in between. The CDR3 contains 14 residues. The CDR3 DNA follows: TGCAGCGCCCTCAGGGGCCCCTGGAACACTGAAGCTTTCTTT. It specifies CSALRGPWNTEAFF.

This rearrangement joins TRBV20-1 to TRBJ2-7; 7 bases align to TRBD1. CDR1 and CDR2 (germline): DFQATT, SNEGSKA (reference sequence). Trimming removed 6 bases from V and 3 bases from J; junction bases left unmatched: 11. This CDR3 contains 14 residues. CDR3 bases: TGCAGTGCAAGTGCAGGGGGTGACGGCTACGAGCAGTACTTC. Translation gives CSASAGGDGYEQYF.

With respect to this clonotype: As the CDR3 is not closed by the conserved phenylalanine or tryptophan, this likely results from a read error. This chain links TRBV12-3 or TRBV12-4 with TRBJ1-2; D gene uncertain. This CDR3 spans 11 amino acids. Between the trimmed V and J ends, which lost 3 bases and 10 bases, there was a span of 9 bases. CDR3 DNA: TGTGCCAGCAGTTTTAGACGAAACTACACCTCC. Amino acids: CASSFRRNYTS.

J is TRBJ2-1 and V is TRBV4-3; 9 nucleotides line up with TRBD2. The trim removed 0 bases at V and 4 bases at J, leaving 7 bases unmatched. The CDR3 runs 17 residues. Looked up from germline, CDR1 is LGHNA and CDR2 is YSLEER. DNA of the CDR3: TGCGCCAGCAGCCAAGATGCCCCAGCGGGGGGATACAATGAGCAGTTCTTC. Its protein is CASSQDAPAGGYNEQFF.

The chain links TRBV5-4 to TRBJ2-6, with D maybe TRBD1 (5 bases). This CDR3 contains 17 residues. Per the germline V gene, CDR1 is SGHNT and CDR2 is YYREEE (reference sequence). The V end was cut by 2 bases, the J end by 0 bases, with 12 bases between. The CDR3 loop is CASSLDPTASGANVLTF. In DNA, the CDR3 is TGTGCCAGCAGCTTAGATCCGACAGCCTCTGGGGCCAACGTCCTGACTTTC.

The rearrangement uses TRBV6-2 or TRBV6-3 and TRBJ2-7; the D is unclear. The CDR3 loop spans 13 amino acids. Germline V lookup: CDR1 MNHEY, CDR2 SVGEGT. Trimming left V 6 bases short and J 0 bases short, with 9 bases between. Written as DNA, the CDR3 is TGTGCCAGCAGCCTCCTCCTCTCCTACGAGCAGTACTTC. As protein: CASSLLLSYEQYF.

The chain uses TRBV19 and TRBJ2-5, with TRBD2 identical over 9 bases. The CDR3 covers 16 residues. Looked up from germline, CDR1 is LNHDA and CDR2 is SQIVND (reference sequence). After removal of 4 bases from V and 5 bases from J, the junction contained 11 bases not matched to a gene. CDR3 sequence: CASSTYPRGGGETQYF. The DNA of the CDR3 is TGTGCCAGTAGTACTTACCCGCGGGGGGGCGGCGAGACCCAGTACTTC.

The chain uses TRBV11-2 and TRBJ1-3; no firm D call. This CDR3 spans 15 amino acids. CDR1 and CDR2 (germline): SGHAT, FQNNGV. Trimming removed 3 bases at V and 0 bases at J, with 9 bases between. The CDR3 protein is CASSLGDLSGNTIYF. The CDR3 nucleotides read TGTGCCAGCAGCTTGGGAGACCTCTCTGGAAACACCATATATTTT.

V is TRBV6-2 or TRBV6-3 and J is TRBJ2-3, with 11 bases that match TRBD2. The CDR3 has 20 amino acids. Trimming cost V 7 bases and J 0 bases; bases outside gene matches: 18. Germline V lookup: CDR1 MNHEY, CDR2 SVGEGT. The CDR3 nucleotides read TGTGCCAGCACAGGGTTCTACGCGTTGACTAGCGGGGCTAGCACAGATACGCAGTATTTT. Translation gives CASTGFYALTSGASTDTQYF.

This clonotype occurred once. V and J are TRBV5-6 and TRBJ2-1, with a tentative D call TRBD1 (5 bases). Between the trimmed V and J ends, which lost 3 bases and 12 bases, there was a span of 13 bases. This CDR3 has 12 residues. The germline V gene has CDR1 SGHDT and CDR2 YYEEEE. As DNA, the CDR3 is TGTGCCAGCAGCTATAACTTTAGGGGGCAGTTCTTC. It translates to CASSYNFRGQFF. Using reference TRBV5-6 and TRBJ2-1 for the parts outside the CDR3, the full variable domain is DAGVTQSPTHLIKTRGQQVTLRCSPKSGHDTVSWYQQALGQGPQFIFQYYEEEERQRGNFPDRFSGHQFPNYSSELNVNALLLGDSALYLCASSYNFRGQFFGPGTRLTVL.

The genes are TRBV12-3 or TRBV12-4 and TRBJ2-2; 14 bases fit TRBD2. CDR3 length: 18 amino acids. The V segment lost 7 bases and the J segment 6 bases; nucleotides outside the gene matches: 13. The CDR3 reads CASITTSGGAWGPGELFF. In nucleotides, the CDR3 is TGTGCCAGCATAACGACTAGCGGGGGGGCCTGGGGACCCGGGGAGCTGTTTTTT.

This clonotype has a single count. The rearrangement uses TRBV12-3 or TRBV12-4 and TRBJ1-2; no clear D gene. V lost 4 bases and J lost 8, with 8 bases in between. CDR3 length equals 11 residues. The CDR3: CASSSTWGYTF. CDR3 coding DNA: TGTGCCAGCAGTTCTACGTGGGGCTACACCTTC.

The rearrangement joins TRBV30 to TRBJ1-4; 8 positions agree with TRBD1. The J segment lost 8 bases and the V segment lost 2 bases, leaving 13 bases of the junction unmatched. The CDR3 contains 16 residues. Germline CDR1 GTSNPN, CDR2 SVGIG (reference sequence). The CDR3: CAWSSRTGLGYEKLFF. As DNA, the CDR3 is TGTGCCTGGAGTTCCCGGACAGGGTTGGGGTACGAAAAACTGTTTTTT.

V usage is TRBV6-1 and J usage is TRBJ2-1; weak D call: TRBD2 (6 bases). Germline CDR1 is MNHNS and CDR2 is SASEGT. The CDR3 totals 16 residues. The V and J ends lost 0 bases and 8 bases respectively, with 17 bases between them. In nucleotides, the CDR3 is TGTGCCAGCAGTGAAGCCCGACCCCGGGACTCCGATGAGCAGTTCTTC. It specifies CASSEARPRDSDEQFF.